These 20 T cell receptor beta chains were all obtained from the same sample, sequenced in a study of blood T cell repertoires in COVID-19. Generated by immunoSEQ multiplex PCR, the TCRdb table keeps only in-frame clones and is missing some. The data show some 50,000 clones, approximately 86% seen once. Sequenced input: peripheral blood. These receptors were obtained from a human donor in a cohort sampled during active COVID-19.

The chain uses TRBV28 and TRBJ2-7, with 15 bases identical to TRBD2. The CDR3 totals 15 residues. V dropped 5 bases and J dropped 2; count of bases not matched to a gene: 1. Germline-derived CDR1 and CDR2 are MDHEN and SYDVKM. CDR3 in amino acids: CASSRTSGGAYEQYF. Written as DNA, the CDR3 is TGTGCCAGCAGTAGGACTAGCGGGGGGGCCTACGAGCAGTACTTC.

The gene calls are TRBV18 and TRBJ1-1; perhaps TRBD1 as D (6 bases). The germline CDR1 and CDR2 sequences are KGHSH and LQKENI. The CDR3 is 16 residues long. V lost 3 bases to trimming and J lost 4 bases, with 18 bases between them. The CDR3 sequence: CASSPESWGQSTEAFF. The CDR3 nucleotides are TGTGCCAGCTCACCCGAATCCTGGGGGCAGAGCACTGAAGCTTTCTTT.

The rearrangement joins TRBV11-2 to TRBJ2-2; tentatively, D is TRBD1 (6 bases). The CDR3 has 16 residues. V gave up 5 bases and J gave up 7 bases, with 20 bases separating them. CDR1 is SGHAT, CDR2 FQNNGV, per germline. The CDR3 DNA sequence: TGTGCCAGCAGCCCACAGGGAAGGTATTTAGGCGGGGAGCTGTTTTTT. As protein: CASSPQGRYLGGELFF.

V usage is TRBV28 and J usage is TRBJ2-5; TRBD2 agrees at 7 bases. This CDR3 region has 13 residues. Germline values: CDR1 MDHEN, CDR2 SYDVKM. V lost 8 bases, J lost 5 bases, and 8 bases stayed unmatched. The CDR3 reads CASGRAGSETQYF. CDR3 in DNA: TGTGCCAGCGGGAGGGCCGGATCGGAGACCCAGTACTTC.

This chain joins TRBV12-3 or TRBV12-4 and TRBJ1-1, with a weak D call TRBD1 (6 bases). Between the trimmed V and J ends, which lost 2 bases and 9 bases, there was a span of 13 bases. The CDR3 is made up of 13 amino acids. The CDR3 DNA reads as TGTGCCAGCAGTTTAACGGCGGACAGTAAAGCTTTCTTT. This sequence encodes CASSLTADSKAFF.

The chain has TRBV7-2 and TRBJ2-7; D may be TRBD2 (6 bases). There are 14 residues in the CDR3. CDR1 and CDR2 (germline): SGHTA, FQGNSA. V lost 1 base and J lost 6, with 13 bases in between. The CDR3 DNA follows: TGTGCCAGCAGCTTAGGAGGGCTAGCGCTCGAGCAGTACTTC. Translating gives CASSLGGLALEQYF.

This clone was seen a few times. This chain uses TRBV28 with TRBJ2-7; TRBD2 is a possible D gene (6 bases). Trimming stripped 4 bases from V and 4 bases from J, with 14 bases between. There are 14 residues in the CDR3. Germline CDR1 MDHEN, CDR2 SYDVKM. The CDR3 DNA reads TGTGCCAGCAGTTCATCTGGGGGGTGGTACGAGCAGTACTTC. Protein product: CASSSSGGWYEQYF. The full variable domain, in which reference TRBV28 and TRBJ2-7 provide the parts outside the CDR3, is DVKVTQSSRYLVKRTGEKVFLECVQDMDHENMFWYRQDPGLGLRLIYFSYDVKMKEKGDIPEGYSVSREKKERFSLILESASTNQTSMYLCASSSSGGWYEQYFGPGTRLTVT.

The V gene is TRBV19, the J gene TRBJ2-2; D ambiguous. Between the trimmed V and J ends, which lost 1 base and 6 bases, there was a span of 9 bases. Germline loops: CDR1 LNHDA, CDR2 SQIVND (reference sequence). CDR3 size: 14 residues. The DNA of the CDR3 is TGTGCCAGTAGTATAGCCGTTTTGTCCGGGGAGCTGTTTTTT. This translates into CASSIAVLSGELFF. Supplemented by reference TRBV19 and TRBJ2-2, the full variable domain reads DGGITQSPKYLFRKEGQNVTLSCEQNLNHDAMYWYRQDPGQGLRLIYYSQIVNDFQKGDIAEGYSVSREKKESFPLTVTSAQKNPTAFYLCASSIAVLSGELFFGEGSRLTVL.

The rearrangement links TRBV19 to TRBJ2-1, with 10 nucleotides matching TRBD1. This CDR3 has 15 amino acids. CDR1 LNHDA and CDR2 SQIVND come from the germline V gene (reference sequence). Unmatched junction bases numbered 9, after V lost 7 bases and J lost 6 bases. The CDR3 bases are TGTGCCAGTAAGTCGACAGGGGGCAACTCCAATGAGCAGTTCTTC. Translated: CASKSTGGNSNEQFF.

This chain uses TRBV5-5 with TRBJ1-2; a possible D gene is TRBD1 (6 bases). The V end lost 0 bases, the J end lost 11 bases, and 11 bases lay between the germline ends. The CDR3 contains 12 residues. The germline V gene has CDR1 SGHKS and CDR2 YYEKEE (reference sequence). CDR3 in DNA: TGTGCCAGCAGCTTGGAGACACAGGGATACACCTTC. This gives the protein CASSLETQGYTF.

The CDR3 reads CASSQGGTEAFF. CDR3 in DNA: TGTGCCAGCAGCCAGGGAGGGACTGAAGCTTTCTTT. The V gene is TRBV3-1 (or the pseudogene TRBV3-2), the J gene TRBJ1-1; D unclear. Trimming left V 3 bases short and J 5 bases short, with 7 bases between. The CDR3 has 12 residues. Germline CDR1 reads LGHDT; CDR2 reads YNNKEL (reference sequence).

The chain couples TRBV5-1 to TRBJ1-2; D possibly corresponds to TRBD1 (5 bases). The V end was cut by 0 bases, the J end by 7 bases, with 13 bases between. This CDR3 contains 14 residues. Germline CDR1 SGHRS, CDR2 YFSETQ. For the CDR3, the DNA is TGCGCCAGCAGCTTGGTTTCCCAGGGCGGTGGCTACACCTTC. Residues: CASSLVSQGGGYTF.

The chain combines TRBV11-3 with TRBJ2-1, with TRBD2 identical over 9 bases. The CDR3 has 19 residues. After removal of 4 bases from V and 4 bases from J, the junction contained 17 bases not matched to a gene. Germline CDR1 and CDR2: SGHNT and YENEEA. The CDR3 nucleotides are TGTGCCAGCAGCTCGCCAATCACGGGCGCGCGGGGGGGATACAATGAGCAGTTCTTC. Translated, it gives CASSSPITGARGGYNEQFF.

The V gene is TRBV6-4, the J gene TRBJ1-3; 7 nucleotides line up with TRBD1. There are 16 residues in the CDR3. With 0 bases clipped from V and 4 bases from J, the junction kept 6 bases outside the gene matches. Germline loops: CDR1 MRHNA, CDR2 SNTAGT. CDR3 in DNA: TGTGCCAGCAGTGACTCACCCAGGGACAGAGGAAACACCATATATTTT. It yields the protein CASSDSPRDRGNTIYF.

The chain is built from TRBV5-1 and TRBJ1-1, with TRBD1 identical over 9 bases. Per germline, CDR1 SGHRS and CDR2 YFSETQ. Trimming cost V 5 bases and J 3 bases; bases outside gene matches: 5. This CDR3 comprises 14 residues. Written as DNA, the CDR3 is TGCGCCAGCAGTCAAAACAGGGGGCACACTGAAGCTTTCTTT. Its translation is CASSQNRGHTEAFF.

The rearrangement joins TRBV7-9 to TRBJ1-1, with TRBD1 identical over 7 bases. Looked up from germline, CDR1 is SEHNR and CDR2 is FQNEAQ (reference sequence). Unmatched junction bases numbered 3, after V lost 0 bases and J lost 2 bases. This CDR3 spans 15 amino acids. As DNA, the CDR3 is TGTGCCAGCAGCTTAGCGGCAGGGGGAAACACTGAAGCTTTCTTT. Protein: CASSLAAGGNTEAFF.

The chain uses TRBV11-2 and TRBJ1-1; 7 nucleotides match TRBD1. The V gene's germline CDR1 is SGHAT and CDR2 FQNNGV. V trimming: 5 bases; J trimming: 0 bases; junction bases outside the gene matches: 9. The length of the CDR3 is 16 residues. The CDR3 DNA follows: TGTGCCAGCAGCAAGGTCGCGGGACAGATGAACACTGAAGCTTTCTTT. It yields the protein CASSKVAGQMNTEAFF.

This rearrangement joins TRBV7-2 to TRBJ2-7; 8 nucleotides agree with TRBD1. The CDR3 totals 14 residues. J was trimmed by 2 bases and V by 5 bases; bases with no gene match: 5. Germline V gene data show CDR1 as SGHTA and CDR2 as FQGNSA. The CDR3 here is CASSRQGQAYEQYF. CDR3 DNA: TGTGCCAGCAGCCGCCAGGGACAGGCCTACGAGCAGTACTTC.

This chain's CDR3 is CASSFLTRQSDGYTF. CDR3 sequence (DNA): TGTGCCAGCAGCTTTCTAACCCGACAGAGCGATGGCTACACCTTC. This chain links TRBV11-2 with TRBJ1-2, with a weak D call TRBD1 (5 bases). Trimming shortened V by 3 bases and J by 6 bases, and 17 bases separated the two germline ends. There are 15 residues in the CDR3. Germline loops: CDR1 SGHAT, CDR2 FQNNGV.

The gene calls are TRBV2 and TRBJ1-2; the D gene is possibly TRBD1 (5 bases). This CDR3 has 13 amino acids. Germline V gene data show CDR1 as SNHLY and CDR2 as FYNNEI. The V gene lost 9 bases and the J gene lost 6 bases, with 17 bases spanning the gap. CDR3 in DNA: TGTGCCAGAAGCAGGGTCGGGCCTGATGGCTACACCTTC. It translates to CARSRVGPDGYTF.